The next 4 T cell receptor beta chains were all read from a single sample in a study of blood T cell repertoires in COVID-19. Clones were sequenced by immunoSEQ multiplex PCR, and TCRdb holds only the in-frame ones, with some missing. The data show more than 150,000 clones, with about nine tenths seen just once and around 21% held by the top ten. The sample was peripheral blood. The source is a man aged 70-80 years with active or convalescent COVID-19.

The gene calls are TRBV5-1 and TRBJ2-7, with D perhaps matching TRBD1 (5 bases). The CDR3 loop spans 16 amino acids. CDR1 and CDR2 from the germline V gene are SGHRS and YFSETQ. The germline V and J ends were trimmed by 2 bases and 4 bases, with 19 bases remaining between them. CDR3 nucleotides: TGCGCCAGCAGCTTAATCTCCGGGCAGGGAATATACGAGCAGTACTTC. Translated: CASSLISGQGIYEQYF.

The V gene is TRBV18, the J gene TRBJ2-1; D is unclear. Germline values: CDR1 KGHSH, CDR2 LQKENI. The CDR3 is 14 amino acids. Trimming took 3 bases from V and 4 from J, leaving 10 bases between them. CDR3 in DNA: TGTGCCAGCTCACCGATGGCTTCTTACAATGAGCAGTTCTTC. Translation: CASSPMASYNEQFF. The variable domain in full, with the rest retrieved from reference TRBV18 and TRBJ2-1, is NAGVMQNPRHLVRRRGQEARLRCSPMKGHSHVYWYRQLPEEGLKFMVYLQKENIIDESGMPKERFSAEFPKEGPSILRIQQVVRGDSAAYFCASSPMASYNEQFFGPGTRLTVL.

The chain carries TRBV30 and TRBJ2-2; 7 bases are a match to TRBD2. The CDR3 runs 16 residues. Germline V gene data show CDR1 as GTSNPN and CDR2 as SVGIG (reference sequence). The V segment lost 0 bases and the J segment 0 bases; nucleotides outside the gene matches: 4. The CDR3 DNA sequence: TGTGCCTGGAGTGTACTTGGGACTACGAACACCGGGGAGCTGTTTTTT. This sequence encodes CAWSVLGTTNTGELFF.

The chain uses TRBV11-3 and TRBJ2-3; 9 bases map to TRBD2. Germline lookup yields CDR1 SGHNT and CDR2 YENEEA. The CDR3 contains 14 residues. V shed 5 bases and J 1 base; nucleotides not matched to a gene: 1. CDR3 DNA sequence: TGTGCCAGCAGCCGGACTAGCGGCACAGATACGCAGTATTTT. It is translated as CASSRTSGTDTQYF.